This record looks at one T cell receptor beta chain sequence and its context. The antigen is not known. This specimen comes from a study of cytomegalovirus exposure and HLA in healthy donors. Study findings and constraints: The study designated about 160 TCR beta chains cytomegalovirus-associated. Reportedly, HLA-A and HLA-B alleles of most subjects were accurately predicted from TCR beta. Later on, a genetic analysis was performed. It linked a missense variant in DCLRE1C with V- and J-gene trimming of TCR beta.

With 60 Vbeta and 13 Jbeta primers, the PCR was carried out. In the original workflow: A follow-up analysis tallied around 76 million unique TCR beta chains, about 10 million shared. The data were produced by immunoSEQ multiplex PCR, yet TCRdb's version contains in-frame clones alone and is incomplete. For V, J and clone size, that table is used; D and trimming come from the DNA. The sample lists about 160,000 clones, roughly 80% occurring once. V gave up 0 bases and J gave up 1 base, with 8 bases separating them. The CDR3 totals 14 residues. The V gene's germline CDR1 is SGDLS and CDR2 YYNGEE. The J gene is TRBJ2-7, the V gene TRBV9; D call uncertain. This receptor was identified in a woman in her forties or fifties in good health and CMV-seronegative. Material for sequencing was PBMCs. CDR3 nucleotide sequence: TGTGCCAGCAGCGTAGAGCCGTCTTCCTACGAGCAGTACTTC. Translation: CASSVEPSSYEQYF.